This is a list of T cell receptor beta chains from one sample in a study of read filtering for tumor transcriptome and immune sequencing. TCRdb re-called the reads with MiXCR, one entry per CDR3 protein. The data show about 22,000 distinct CDR3 sequences, with around 15% seen just once and 60% to 80% held by the top ten. The sequenced sample consisted of a population of CD138-negative cells sorted from bone marrow. All receptors derive from a donor at least 40 years old with multiple myeloma. The CDR3 runs from the conserved cysteine through the conserved F or W. The D gene is left open where the match is weak. Only some rows state a clone size, as once, few, many or a class for expanded clones.

d_gene,v_gene,j_gene,abundance,CDR3aa,CDR3nt
TRBD1,TRBV5-6,TRBJ1-5,many,CASSFWQGGQPQHF,TGTGCCAGCAGCTTCTGGCAGGGGGGTCAGCCCCAGCATTTT
.,TRBV6-2/TRBV6-3,TRBJ1-5,many,CASRDTPNQPQHF,TGTGCCAGCAGGGACACCCCGAATCAGCCCCAGCATTTT
TRBD1,TRBV5-1,TRBJ1-4,many,CASRHTGAEEKLFF,TGCGCCAGCAGACATACAGGGGCGGAAGAAAAACTGTTTTTT
TRBD1,TRBV29-1,TRBJ2-1,many,CSVEEARQGTSYNEQFF,TGCAGCGTTGAAGAAGCGAGACAGGGGACATCCTACAATGAGCAGTTCTTC
.,TRBV5-1,TRBJ2-1,few,CASSKVLNEQFF,TGCGCCAGCAGCAAGGTCCTCAACGAGCAGTTCTTC
.,TRBV10-3,TRBJ1-1,many,CAIMAGMNTEAFF,TGTGCCATCATGGCAGGGATGAACACTGAAGCTTTCTTT
.,TRBV7-2,TRBJ1-4,many,CASSYRDEKLFF,TGTGCCAGCAGCTACAGGGATGAAAAACTGTTTTTT
.,TRBV28,TRBJ1-6,many,CASSPHQGRRQSPLHF,TGTGCCAGCAGTCCCCACCAGGGGAGGCGACAATCGCCCCTCCACTTT
.,TRBV20-1,TRBJ2-7,many,CSAPILAYDEQYF,TGCAGTGCCCCAATCCTAGCATACGACGAGCAGTACTTC
TRBD2,TRBV5-4,TRBJ2-1,many,CASSFTGLPDNEQFF,TGTGCCAGCAGCTTTACGGGACTACCAGACAATGAGCAGTTCTTC
TRBD2,TRBV5-4,TRBJ2-1,many,CASSTSGGLYNEQFF,TGTGCCAGCAGCACTAGCGGAGGGCTCTACAATGAGCAGTTCTTC
TRBD2,TRBV5-4,TRBJ2-2,.,CASSRGLAGDSGELFF,TGTGCCAGCAGCCGAGGACTAGCGGGAGATTCCGGGGAGCTGTTTTTT
TRBD1,TRBV7-9,TRBJ2-5,.,CASSGYKRDRRETQYF,TGTGCCAGCAGCGGTTACAAACGGGACAGGCGGGAGACCCAGTACTTC
.,TRBV4-1,TRBJ2-3,many,CASSQATWASTDTQYF,TGCGCCAGCAGCCAGGCCACATGGGCTAGCACAGATACGCAGTATTTT
.,TRBV19,TRBJ2-4,many,CASSSDTWAKNIQYF,TGTGCCAGTAGTTCAGACACATGGGCCAAAAACATTCAGTACTTC
TRBD2,TRBV7-2,TRBJ2-3,many,CASSELAGAVDTQYF,TGTGCCAGCAGCGAACTAGCGGGAGCGGTAGATACGCAGTATTTT
.,TRBV20-1,TRBJ1-2,many,CSAPLGQLGYTF,TGCAGTGCCCCCTTAGGGCAGCTCGGCTACACCTTC
.,TRBV19,TRBJ2-5,many,CASSVTGSLSETQYF,TGTGCCAGTAGTGTTACAGGGTCTCTATCTGAGACCCAGTACTTC
TRBD1,TRBV27,TRBJ2-1,.,CASSSGQSSYNEQFF,TGTGCCAGCAGTTCGGGACAGAGCTCCTACAATGAGCAGTTCTTC
TRBD1,TRBV20-1,TRBJ2-1,many,CSARKRRQGANEQFF,TGCAGTGCTAGAAAGAGGAGACAGGGGGCCAATGAGCAGTTCTTC
TRBD2,TRBV5-1,TRBJ2-2,.,CASSFGGASGNTGELFF,TGCGCCAGCAGCTTTGGCGGCGCTAGCGGAAACACCGGGGAGCTGTTTTTT
TRBD1,TRBV3-1,TRBJ2-7,many,CASSQGTGAVPSEQYF,TGTGCCAGCAGCCAAGGGACAGGCGCCGTACCTAGCGAGCAGTACTTC
.,TRBV2,TRBJ2-1,many,CASSDAFAGNEQFF,TGTGCCAGCAGTGATGCGTTCGCCGGCAATGAGCAGTTCTTC
TRBD1,TRBV10-3,TRBJ2-5,many,CAIRDSGGETQYF,TGTGCCATCCGGGACAGTGGTGGCGAGACCCAGTACTTC
.,TRBV29-1,TRBJ2-2,many,CSAFTGELFF,TGCAGCGCCTTCACCGGGGAGCTGTTTTTT
.,TRBV28,TRBJ2-2,many,CASSPLIRAGELFF,TGTGCCAGCAGTCCCCTGATCCGAGCCGGGGAGCTGTTTTTT
TRBD2,TRBV2,TRBJ2-1,.,CASKRTSGDGQFF,TGTGCCAGCAAACGGACTAGCGGGGATGGGCAGTTCTTC
.,TRBV2,TRBJ2-7,many,CASSDTIGHPEWKQYF,TGTGCCAGCAGTGACACCATAGGACACCCGGAATGGAAGCAGTACTTC
TRBD1,TRBV20-1,TRBJ1-4,many,CSAPGQGAFNEKLFF,TGCAGTGCTCCGGGACAGGGGGCCTTTAATGAAAAACTGTTTTTT
TRBD1,TRBV29-1,TRBJ2-7,many,CSIRTGARDEQYF,TGCAGCATTCGGACAGGGGCAAGAGACGAGCAGTACTTC
TRBD1,TRBV10-3,TRBJ2-7,many,CAISEPGQPSYEQYF,TGTGCCATCAGTGAACCGGGACAGCCATCCTACGAGCAGTACTTC
TRBD2,TRBV12-3/TRBV12-4,TRBJ2-1,many,CASSSSGLAGVIGEQFF,TGTGCCAGCAGTTCATCGGGACTAGCGGGAGTCATTGGTGAGCAGTTCTTC
TRBD2,TRBV5-1,TRBJ2-1,.,CASTRGGRVDEQFF,TGCGCCAGCACCCGCGGCGGGAGGGTCGATGAGCAGTTCTTC
.,TRBV4-2,TRBJ2-7,few,CASSQVRAEASEQYF,TGTGCCAGCAGCCAAGTAAGAGCGGAAGCCTCCGAGCAGTACTTC
.,TRBV5-1,TRBJ2-7,many,CASSLQADRGDEQYF,TGCGCCAGCAGCCTCCAAGCGGATCGCGGGGACGAGCAGTACTTC
TRBD1,TRBV12-3/TRBV12-4,TRBJ2-1,many,CASTPGQGVDNEQFF,TGTGCCAGCACCCCAGGACAGGGGGTGGACAATGAGCAGTTCTTC
TRBD2,TRBV7-9,TRBJ2-1,few,CASSATGTSGSGFF,TGTGCCAGCAGCGCCACCGGGACTAGCGGGAGTGGGTTCTTC
.,TRBV7-2,TRBJ2-3,few,CACSLMGHTTDTQYF,TGTGCCTGCAGCTTAATGGGACACACCACAGATACGCAGTATTTT
.,TRBV20-1,TRBJ2-2,many,CSAREDTGANTGELFF,TGCAGTGCTAGAGAGGACACGGGAGCGAACACCGGGGAGCTGTTTTTT
.,TRBV7-9,TRBJ2-2,.,CASSLQELNTGELFF,TGTGCCAGCAGCTTACAGGAGTTGAACACCGGGGAGCTGTTTTTT
TRBD1,TRBV11-2,TRBJ2-7,many,CASSFGTGPYEQYF,TGTGCCAGCAGCTTTGGGACAGGGCCCTACGAGCAGTACTTC
TRBD1,TRBV7-9,TRBJ2-3,.,CPNSRDRDRTDTQYF,TGTCCCAACAGCCGGGACAGGGATCGCACAGATACGCAGTATTTT
TRBD1,TRBV6-5,TRBJ1-1,many,CASSNQGAQDTEAFF,TGTGCCAGCAGTAACCAGGGGGCGCAAGACACTGAAGCTTTCTTT
.,TRBV11-2,TRBJ1-2,.,CASSSRDGYGTFNYGYTF,TGTGCCAGCAGCTCAAGGGACGGCTACGGCACCTTTAACTATGGCTACACCTTC
.,TRBV20-1,TRBJ2-7,many,CSANLGSSYEQYF,TGCAGTGCGAATCTGGGGAGCTCCTACGAGCAGTACTTC
.,TRBV5-1,TRBJ2-1,many,CASRASYGEQFF,TGCGCCAGCAGGGCTAGTTACGGTGAGCAGTTCTTC